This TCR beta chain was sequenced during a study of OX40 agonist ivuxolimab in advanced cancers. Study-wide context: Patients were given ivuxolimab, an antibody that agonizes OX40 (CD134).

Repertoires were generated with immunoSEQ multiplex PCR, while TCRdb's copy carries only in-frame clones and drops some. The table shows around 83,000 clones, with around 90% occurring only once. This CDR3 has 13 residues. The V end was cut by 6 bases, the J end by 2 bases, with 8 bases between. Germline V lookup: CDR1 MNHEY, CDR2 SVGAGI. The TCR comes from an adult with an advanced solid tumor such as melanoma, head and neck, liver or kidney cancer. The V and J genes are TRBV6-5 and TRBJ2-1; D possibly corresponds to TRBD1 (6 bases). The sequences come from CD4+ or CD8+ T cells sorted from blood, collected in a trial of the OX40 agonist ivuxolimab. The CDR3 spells CASRDSAYNEQFF. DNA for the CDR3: TGTGCCAGCAGGGACAGCGCCTACAATGAGCAGTTCTTC.